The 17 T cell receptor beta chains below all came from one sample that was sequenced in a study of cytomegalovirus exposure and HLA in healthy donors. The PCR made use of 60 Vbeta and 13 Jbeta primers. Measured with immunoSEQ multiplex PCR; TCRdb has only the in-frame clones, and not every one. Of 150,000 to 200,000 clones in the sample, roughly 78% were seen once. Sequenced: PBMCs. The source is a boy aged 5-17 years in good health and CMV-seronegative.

CDR3: CATNFGGGNTEAFF. Written as DNA, the CDR3 is TGTGCCACCAACTTTGGGGGGGGGAACACTGAAGCTTTCTTT. The chain combines TRBV18 with TRBJ1-1; D is perhaps TRBD1 (5 bases). V was shortened by 10 bases and J by 1 base, with 16 bases between the two germline ends. This CDR3 is 14 amino acids long. The germline V gene has CDR1 KGHSH and CDR2 LQKENI.

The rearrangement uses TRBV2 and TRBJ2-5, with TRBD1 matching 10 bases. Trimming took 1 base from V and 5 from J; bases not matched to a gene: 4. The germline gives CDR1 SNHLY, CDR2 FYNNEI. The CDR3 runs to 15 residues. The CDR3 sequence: CASSEGQGAWETQYF. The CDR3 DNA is TGTGCCAGCAGTGAAGGACAGGGGGCATGGGAGACCCAGTACTTC. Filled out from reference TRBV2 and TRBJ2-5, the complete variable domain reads EPEVTQTPSHQVTQMGQEVILRCVPISNHLYFYWYRQILGQKVEFLVSFYNNEISEKSEIFDDQFSVERPDGSNFTLKIRSTKLEDSAMYFCASSEGQGAWETQYFGPGTRLLVL.

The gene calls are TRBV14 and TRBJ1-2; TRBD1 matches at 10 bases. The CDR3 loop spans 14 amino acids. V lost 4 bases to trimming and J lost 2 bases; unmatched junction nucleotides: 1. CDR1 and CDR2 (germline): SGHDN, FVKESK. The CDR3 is CASSLGQGNYGYTF. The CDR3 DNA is TGTGCCAGCAGCCTGGGACAGGGGAACTATGGCTACACCTTC.

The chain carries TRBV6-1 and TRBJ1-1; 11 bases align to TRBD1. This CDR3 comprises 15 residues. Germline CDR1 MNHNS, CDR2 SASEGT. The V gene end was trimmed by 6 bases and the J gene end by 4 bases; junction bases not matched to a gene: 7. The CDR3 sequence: CASSRTGGRITEAFF. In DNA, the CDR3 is TGTGCCAGCAGCCGGACAGGGGGCAGGATCACTGAAGCTTTCTTT.

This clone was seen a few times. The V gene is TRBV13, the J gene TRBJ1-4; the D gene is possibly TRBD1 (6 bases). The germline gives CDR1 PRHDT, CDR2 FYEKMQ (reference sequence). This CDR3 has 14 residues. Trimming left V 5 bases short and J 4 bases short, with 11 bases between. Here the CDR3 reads CASSLRGINEKLFF. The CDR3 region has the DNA TGTGCCAGCAGCCTCAGGGGCATTAATGAAAAACTGTTTTTT.

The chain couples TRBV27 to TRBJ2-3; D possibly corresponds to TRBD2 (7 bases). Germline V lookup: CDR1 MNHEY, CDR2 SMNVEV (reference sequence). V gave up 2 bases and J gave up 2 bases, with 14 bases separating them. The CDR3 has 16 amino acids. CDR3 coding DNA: TGTGCCAGCAGTTTAGGGGGGGCAGGGGACACAGATACGCAGTATTTT. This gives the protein CASSLGGAGDTDTQYF.

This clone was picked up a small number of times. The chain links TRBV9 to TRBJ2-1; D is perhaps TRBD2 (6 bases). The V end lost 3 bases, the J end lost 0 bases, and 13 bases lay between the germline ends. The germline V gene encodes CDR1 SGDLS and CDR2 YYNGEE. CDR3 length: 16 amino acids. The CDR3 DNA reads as TGTGCCAGCAGCGCGACCGGGACTCTCTCCTACAATGAGCAGTTCTTC. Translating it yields CASSATGTLSYNEQFF.

The CDR3 sequence is CASSLETGGNTEAFF. CDR3 sequence (DNA): TGCGCCAGCAGCTTGGAGACAGGGGGTAACACTGAAGCTTTCTTT. The V call is TRBV5-1, the J call TRBJ1-1; 9 bases align to TRBD1. This CDR3 comprises 15 residues. Unmatched junction bases numbered 2, after V lost 0 bases and J lost 2 bases. CDR1 is SGHRS and CDR2 is YFSETQ in the germline V gene.

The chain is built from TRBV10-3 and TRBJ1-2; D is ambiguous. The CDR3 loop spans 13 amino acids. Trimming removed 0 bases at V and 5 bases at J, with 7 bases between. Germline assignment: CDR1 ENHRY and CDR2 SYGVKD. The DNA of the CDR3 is TGTGCCATCAGTGAGTCTCCAGTATATGGCTACACCTTC. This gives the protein CAISESPVYGYTF.

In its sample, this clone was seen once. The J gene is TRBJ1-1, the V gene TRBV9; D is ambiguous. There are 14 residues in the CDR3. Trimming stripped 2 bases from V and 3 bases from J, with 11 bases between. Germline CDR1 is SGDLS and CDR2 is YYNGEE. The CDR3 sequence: CASSVSDGDTEAFF. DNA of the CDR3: TGTGCCAGCAGCGTTTCCGACGGAGACACTGAAGCTTTCTTT.

The CDR3 loop is CATSGHNEQFF. The DNA of the CDR3 is TGTGCCACCTCGGGTCACAATGAGCAGTTCTTC. The V call is TRBV2, the J call TRBJ2-1; D ambiguous. The germline gives CDR1 SNHLY, CDR2 FYNNEI. The CDR3 consists of 11 residues. The germline V and J ends were trimmed by 10 bases and 5 bases, with 9 bases remaining between them.

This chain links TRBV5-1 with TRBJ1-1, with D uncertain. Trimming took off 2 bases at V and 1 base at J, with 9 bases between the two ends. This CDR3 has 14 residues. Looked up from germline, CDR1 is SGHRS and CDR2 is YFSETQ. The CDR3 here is CASSFTVKNTEAFF. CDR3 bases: TGCGCCAGCAGCTTTACTGTTAAGAACACTGAAGCTTTCTTT.

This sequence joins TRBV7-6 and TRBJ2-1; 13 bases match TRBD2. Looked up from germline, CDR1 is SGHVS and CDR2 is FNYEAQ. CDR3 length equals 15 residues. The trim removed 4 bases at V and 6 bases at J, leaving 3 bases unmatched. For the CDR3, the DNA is TGTGCCAGCAGCTCTACTAGCGGGGGGGCCAATGAGCAGTTCTTC. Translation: CASSSTSGGANEQFF.

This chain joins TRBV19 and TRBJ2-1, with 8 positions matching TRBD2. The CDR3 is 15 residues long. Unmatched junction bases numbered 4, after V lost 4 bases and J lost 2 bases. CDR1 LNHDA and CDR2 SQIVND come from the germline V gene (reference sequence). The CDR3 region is CASSTRLATYNEQFF. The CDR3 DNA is TGTGCCAGTAGTACACGACTAGCGACCTACAATGAGCAGTTCTTC.

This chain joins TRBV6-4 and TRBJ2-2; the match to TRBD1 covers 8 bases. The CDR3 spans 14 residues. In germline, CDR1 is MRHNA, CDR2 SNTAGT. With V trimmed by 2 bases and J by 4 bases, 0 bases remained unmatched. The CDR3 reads CASSDGQGTGELFF. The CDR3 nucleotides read TGTGCCAGCAGTGACGGACAGGGCACCGGGGAGCTGTTTTTT.

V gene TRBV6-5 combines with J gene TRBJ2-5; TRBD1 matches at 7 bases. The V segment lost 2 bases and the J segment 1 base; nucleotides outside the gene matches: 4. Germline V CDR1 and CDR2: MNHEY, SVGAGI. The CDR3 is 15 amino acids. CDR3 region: CASSYARTGQETQYF. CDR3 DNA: TGTGCCAGCAGTTACGCCAGGACAGGCCAAGAGACCCAGTACTTC.

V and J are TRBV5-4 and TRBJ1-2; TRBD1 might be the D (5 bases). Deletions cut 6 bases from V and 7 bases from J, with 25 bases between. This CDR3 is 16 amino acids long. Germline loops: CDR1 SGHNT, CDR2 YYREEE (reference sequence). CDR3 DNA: TGTGCCAGCATCCCGAACGAGGGACTGGCTGGGGGTGGCTACACCTTC. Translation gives CASIPNEGLAGGGYTF. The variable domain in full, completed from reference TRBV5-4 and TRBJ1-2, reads ETGVTQSPTHLIKTRGQQVTLRCSSQSGHNTVSWYQQALGQGPQFIFQYYREEENGRGNFPPRFSGLQFPNYSSELNVNALELDDSALYLCASIPNEGLAGGGYTFGSGTRLTVV.